The T cell receptor beta chain described here comes from a study of yellow fever vaccine responses in identical twins. Per the germline V gene, CDR1 is LGHNA and CDR2 is YSLEER. V gave up 3 bases and J gave up 2 bases, with 12 bases separating them. CDR3 length: 15 amino acids. TCRdb re-analysed the RT-PCR reads in MiXCR, keeping a single row per CDR3 protein. Of around 4,200 distinct CDR3 sequences detected, under 85% appear once; the ten largest clones hold about 7.5%. The sample here was T cells from blood (PBMCs), unsorted or a sorted subset (not recorded which), taken before or after yellow fever vaccination (not recorded which). This chain connects TRBV4-3 to TRBJ2-3; D perhaps matches TRBD1 (6 bases). This TCR was sampled from a woman between 18 and 30 years old who received the yellow fever vaccine. The CDR3 DNA reads as TGCGCCAGCAGCCAGGAAACAGGGTTCACAGATACGCAGTATTTT. This gives the protein CASSQETGFTDTQYF.